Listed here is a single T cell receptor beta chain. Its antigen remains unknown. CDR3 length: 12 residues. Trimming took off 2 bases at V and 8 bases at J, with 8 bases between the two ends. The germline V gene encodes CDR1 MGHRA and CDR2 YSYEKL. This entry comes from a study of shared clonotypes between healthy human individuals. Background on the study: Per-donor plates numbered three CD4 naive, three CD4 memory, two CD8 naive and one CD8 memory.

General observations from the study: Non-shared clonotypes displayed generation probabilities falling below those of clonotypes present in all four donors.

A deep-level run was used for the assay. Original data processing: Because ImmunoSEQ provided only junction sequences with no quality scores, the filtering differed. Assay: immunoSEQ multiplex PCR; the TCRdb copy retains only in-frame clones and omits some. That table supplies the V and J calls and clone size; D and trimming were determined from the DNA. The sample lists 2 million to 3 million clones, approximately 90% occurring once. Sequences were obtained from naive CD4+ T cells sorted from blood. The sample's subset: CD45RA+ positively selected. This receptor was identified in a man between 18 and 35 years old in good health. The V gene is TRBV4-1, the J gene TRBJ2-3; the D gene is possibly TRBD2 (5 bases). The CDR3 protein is CASSQTSGTQYF. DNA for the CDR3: TGCGCCAGCAGCCAAACGAGCGGTACGCAGTATTTT.